This T cell receptor beta chain emerged from a study of OX40 agonist ivuxolimab in advanced cancers. Study background: Patients were under 90% male with ages roughly 20 to 80, mean approximately 62.

There are 11 residues in the CDR3. CDR1 and CDR2 (germline): ENHRY, SYGVKD. V lost 10 bases and J 6 bases, leaving 12 bases between the germline ends. A remark on this clone: Its cognate antigen is unknown.

Assay: immunoSEQ multiplex PCR; the TCRdb copy retains only in-frame clones and omits some. Of 70,000 to 95,000 clones in the sample, roughly 94% were seen once. Study-level findings and limits: CD8+ T cells (on average) carried more expanded clones than CD4+ T cells. Some patients without response likewise showed low normalized clonal expansion. The authors did not determine the antigen specificity of the expanded peripheral T cells.

The chain uses TRBV10-3 and TRBJ1-1; D is ambiguous. The sample here was CD4+ or CD8+ T cells sorted from blood, taken in a trial of the OX40 agonist ivuxolimab. The sequence was collected from an adult with an advanced solid tumor such as melanoma, head and neck, liver or kidney cancer. The CDR3, as DNA: TGTGCCAGTTGGGGAGGGTCTGAAGCTTTCTTT. It yields the protein CASWGGSEAFF.